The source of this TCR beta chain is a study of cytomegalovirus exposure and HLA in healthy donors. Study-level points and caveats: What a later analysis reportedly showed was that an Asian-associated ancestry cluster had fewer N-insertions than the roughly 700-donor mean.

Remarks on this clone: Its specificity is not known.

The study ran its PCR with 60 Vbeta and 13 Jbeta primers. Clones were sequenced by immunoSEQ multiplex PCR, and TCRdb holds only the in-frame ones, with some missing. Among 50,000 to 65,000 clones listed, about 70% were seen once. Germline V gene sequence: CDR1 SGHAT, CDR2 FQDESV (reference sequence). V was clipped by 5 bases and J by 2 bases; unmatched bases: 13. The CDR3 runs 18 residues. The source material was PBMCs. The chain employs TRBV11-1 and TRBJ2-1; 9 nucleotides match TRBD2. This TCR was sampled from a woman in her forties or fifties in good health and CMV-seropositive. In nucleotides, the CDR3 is TGTGCCAGCAGCAAACGAACTACAGCGGGAGGCCCCTACAATGAGCAGTTCTTC. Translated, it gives CASSKRTTAGGPYNEQFF.